The 21 T cell receptor beta chains below come from one sample, sequenced in a study of cytomegalovirus exposure and HLA in healthy donors. The PCR contained 60 Vbeta and 13 Jbeta primers. The method was immunoSEQ multiplex PCR; TCRdb's version includes in-frame clones alone and lacks a portion of them. The table has about 120,000 clones, over 70% seen once. Sequencing was done on a sample of PBMCs. The receptors originated from a man aged 18 to 29 in good health and CMV-seropositive.

As DNA, the CDR3 is TGCGCCAGCAGCCCGGGGTGGGCGGAAGATACGCAGTATTTT. Protein sequence: CASSPGWAEDTQYF. The J gene is TRBJ2-3, the V gene TRBV4-3; D perhaps matches TRBD2 (5 bases). The V end lost 4 bases, the J end lost 5 bases, and 13 bases lay between the germline ends. The CDR3 sequence is 14 residues long. The germline CDR1 and CDR2 sequences are LGHNA and YSLEER.

V is TRBV10-2 and J is TRBJ2-3; a weak D match, TRBD1 (6 bases). The CDR3 length is 14 residues. Germline lookup yields CDR1 WSHSY and CDR2 SAAADI. V lost 1 base, J lost 6 bases, and 11 bases lay in between. CDR3 bases: TGCGCCAGCAGTGAGTACAGGGTGAGCGATACGCAGTATTTT. It specifies CASSEYRVSDTQYF.

V is TRBV4-3 and J is TRBJ1-1, with a possible D match to TRBD1 (6 bases). V was trimmed by 4 bases and J by 0 bases, leaving 12 bases between them. Per the germline V gene, CDR1 is LGHNA and CDR2 is YSLEER. The CDR3 length is 15 residues. This CDR3 reads CASSPSQGMNTEAFF. CDR3 in DNA: TGCGCCAGCAGCCCGTCTCAGGGGATGAACACTGAAGCTTTCTTT.

The rearrangement uses TRBV19 and TRBJ2-5, with D uncertain. Germline loops: CDR1 LNHDA, CDR2 SQIVND (reference sequence). The CDR3 consists of 12 residues. Trimming took 4 bases from V and 1 from J, leaving 4 bases between them. The CDR3 DNA sequence: TGTGCCAGTAGTAGGAGCCAAGAGACCCAGTACTTC. Translated, it gives CASSRSQETQYF.

This clone was found once. This chain uses TRBV30 with TRBJ2-2; TRBD1 matches 7 bases. V lost 2 bases, J lost 5 bases, and 5 bases stayed unmatched. Germline V lookup: CDR1 GTSNPN, CDR2 SVGIG (reference sequence). The CDR3 extends over 14 amino acids. The CDR3, as DNA: TGTGCCTGGAGTAGGGGGCAAGATACCGGGGAGCTGTTTTTT. This encodes CAWSRGQDTGELFF.

The chain recombines TRBV7-2 with TRBJ2-2, with 10 nucleotides matching TRBD2. V was pared by 6 bases and J by 3 bases, with 4 bases of the junction left unmatched. Germline CDR1 and CDR2: SGHTA and FQGNSA. The CDR3 length is 15 residues. CDR3 amino acids: CASRTSGIYTGELFF. The CDR3 nucleotides are TGTGCCAGCAGAACTAGCGGGATATACACCGGGGAGCTGTTTTTT.

This rearrangement joins TRBV12-5 to TRBJ1-3; a possible D gene is TRBD1 (6 bases). CDR3 length: 16 amino acids. V was cut by 4 bases and J by 4 bases, with 17 bases left in between. CDR1 and CDR2 from the germline V gene are LGHNT and FRNRAP. Written as DNA, the CDR3 is TGTGCTAGTGGTTCCTCCAGGGGAACGATAGGAAACACCATATATTTT. It translates to CASGSSRGTIGNTIYF.

The chain links TRBV5-6 to TRBJ1-1; D is uncertain. V was cut by 6 bases and J by 5 bases, with 14 bases left in between. The germline V gene encodes CDR1 SGHDT and CDR2 YYEEEE. This CDR3 has 13 residues. The CDR3 is CASTQRVMTEAFF. DNA for the CDR3: TGTGCCAGCACCCAAAGAGTTATGACTGAAGCTTTCTTT.

The rearrangement uses TRBV6-1 and TRBJ2-1, with D perhaps TRBD1 (6 bases). CDR1 MNHNS and CDR2 SASEGT come from the germline V gene. The CDR3 is 14 amino acids. Trimming took off 6 bases at V and 4 bases at J, with 13 bases between the two ends. The CDR3 DNA is TGTGCCAGCAGCATAACTACAGGGTACAATGAGCAGTTCTTC. It translates to CASSITTGYNEQFF.

The chain uses TRBV6-4 and TRBJ2-1, with D possibly being TRBD1 (7 bases). With 2 bases removed from V and 4 bases from J, the gap between germline ends came to 9 bases. The CDR3 runs to 14 residues. Germline loops: CDR1 MRHNA, CDR2 SNTAGT. CDR3 nucleotides: TGTGCCAGCAGTGACGCAGGGGGGTACAATGAGCAGTTCTTC. Amino acid sequence: CASSDAGGYNEQFF.

A single count supports this clone. The chain combines TRBV6-6 with TRBJ1-4, with D perhaps matching TRBD1 (5 bases). This CDR3 comprises 16 residues. V shed 5 bases and J shed 0 bases, with 13 bases lying between them. In germline, CDR1 is MNHNY, CDR2 SVGAGI (reference sequence). CDR3 in DNA: TGTGCCAGCAGTGGTTGGGGCAGTACAACTAATGAAAAACTGTTTTTT. Translated: CASSGWGSTTNEKLFF.

The genes are TRBV7-2 and TRBJ2-7; D unclear. This CDR3 spans 17 amino acids. Germline V CDR1 and CDR2: SGHTA, FQGNSA. Trimming removed 6 bases from V and 3 bases from J, with 24 bases in between. The DNA of the CDR3 is TGTGCCAGCAGATTATTGGTGCAGGCATCCCCCCTCTACGAGCAGTACTTC. It specifies CASRLLVQASPLYEQYF.

The DNA for the CDR3 is TGCGCCAGCAGCCGGCAAACAGGGATTGGAAACACCATATATTTT. Protein product: CASSRQTGIGNTIYF. The chain combines TRBV4-3 with TRBJ1-3; D perhaps matches TRBD1 (6 bases). The CDR3 totals 15 residues. V was trimmed by 4 bases and J by 3 bases, leaving 13 bases between them. Germline lookup yields CDR1 LGHNA and CDR2 YSLEER.

This clone is a singleton in its sample. This chain links TRBV27 with TRBJ2-5; 10 nucleotides match TRBD2. Trimming took 5 bases from V and 7 from J; bases not matched to a gene: 7. Germline CDR1 is MNHEY and CDR2 is SMNVEV (reference sequence). The CDR3 sequence is 14 residues long. In DNA form, the CDR3 reads TGTGCCAGCAGTCGCACCGGGACTAGCGTGACCCAGTACTTC. Encoded protein: CASSRTGTSVTQYF.

This clone was recorded once. The chain joins TRBV5-1 to TRBJ1-2; D uncertain. The ends were cut back, 0 bases at V and 6 bases at J, with 15 bases in the middle. This CDR3 spans 15 amino acids. CDR1 is SGHRS, CDR2 YFSETQ, per germline. For the CDR3, the DNA is TGCGCCAGCAGCTTGGAAACGCCAGGTCCCAATGGCTACACCTTC. Residues: CASSLETPGPNGYTF.

The chain recombines TRBV19 with TRBJ1-2; possible D gene TRBD1, 6 bases. The CDR3 consists of 16 residues. The germline V gene has CDR1 LNHDA and CDR2 SQIVND (reference sequence). V was clipped by 3 bases and J by 0 bases, with 14 bases between them. DNA for the CDR3: TGTGCCAGTAGTATTTCCTGGGGACACGCTAACTATGGCTACACCTTC. Its protein is CASSISWGHANYGYTF.

This clone rates as medium-sized (0.01 to 0.1%). The V call is TRBV5-4, the J call TRBJ2-2; 10 nucleotides match TRBD1. This CDR3 contains 16 residues. The germline gives CDR1 SGHNT, CDR2 YYREEE (reference sequence). Germline trimming cut 4 bases from V and 5 bases from J; bases unmatched to any gene: 8. The CDR3 sequence: CASSPGDRGSTGELFF. CDR3 coding DNA: TGTGCCAGCAGCCCGGGGGACAGGGGATCGACCGGGGAGCTGTTTTTT. Together with reference TRBV5-4 and TRBJ2-2, the CDR3 gives the full variable domain: ETGVTQSPTHLIKTRGQQVTLRCSSQSGHNTVSWYQQALGQGPQFIFQYYREEENGRGNFPPRFSGLQFPNYSSELNVNALELDDSALYLCASSPGDRGSTGELFFGEGSRLTVL.

The sample holds one count of this clone. The gene calls are TRBV29-1 and TRBJ1-1; 8 nucleotides match TRBD1. CDR1 SQVTM and CDR2 ANQGSEA come from the germline V gene. This CDR3 comprises 11 residues. Losses at the gene ends were 6 bases for V and 5 bases for J; bases not matched to a gene: 2. The CDR3: CSVNRGTEAFF. CDR3 coding DNA: TGCAGCGTGAACAGGGGGACTGAAGCTTTCTTT.

The J gene is TRBJ1-1, the V gene TRBV12-5; 10 bases match TRBD1. CDR3 length equals 15 residues. Losses at the gene ends were 1 base for V and 3 bases for J; bases not matched to a gene: 2. Germline assignment: CDR1 LGHNT and CDR2 FRNRAP. CDR3 protein: CASGLDGTGDTEAFF. In DNA form, the CDR3 reads TGTGCTAGTGGTTTGGACGGGACAGGGGACACTGAAGCTTTCTTT.

The genes are TRBV4-3 and TRBJ2-5, with a possible D match to TRBD1 (8 bases). V lost 0 bases and J 4 bases, leaving 12 bases between the germline ends. The CDR3 is 15 amino acids. The germline V gene encodes CDR1 LGHNA and CDR2 YSLEER. The CDR3 DNA is TGCGCCAGCAGCCAAGATTACAGGGGGGGAGAGACCCAGTACTTC. Translating gives CASSQDYRGGETQYF.

The chain employs TRBV21-1 and TRBJ1-3. TRBV21-1 is listed as a pseudogene. The CDR3 extends over 21 amino acids. For the CDR3, the DNA is TGTGCCAGCAGCAGCTCGTGCGCGGGCCCCCAAAGAAACTACCCAGGAAACACCATATATTTT. This encodes CASSSSCAGPQRNYPGNTIYF.